The 3 T cell receptor beta chains below were found in one sample sequenced in a study of vaccination and CD4 T cells after COVID-19 (dated by TCRdb to the early 2020s). The treatment or condition label, read with the paper, signifies: roughly nine-day PBMC culture with coronavirus spike peptide pools or control peptides (ViraFEST assay). These TCRs' antigens remain unknown. The library was made by PCR. Instrument used: Illumina iSeq 100. TCR sequencing of DNA from cultured CD4+ T cells used the Oncomine TCR Beta short-read assay at the Johns Hopkins FTIC core. TCRdb trimmed public reads at Q25 via fastp, called clones via MiXCR and kept in-frame beta chains. Every entry covers one CDR3 protein and lists the most common genes and DNA from its rows. Counted in this sample were about 7,300 distinct CDR3 sequences; about 57% of them appeared once. Approximately 15% of the sample lies in the top ten. The input for sequencing was cultured CD4+ T cells from blood, taken after SARS-CoV-2 vaccination. All receptors derive from a human donor with COVID-19.

In its sample, this clonotype was seen a few times. The genes are TRBV7-2 and TRBJ1-2; the D is unclear. Deletions cut 5 bases from V and 4 bases from J, with 8 bases between. The CDR3 contains 12 residues. The germline V gene has CDR1 SGHTA and CDR2 FQGNSA. In nucleotides, the CDR3 is TGTGCCAGCAGCAAGACGACCTATGGCTACACCTTC. The encoded protein is CASSKTTYGYTF.

The gene calls are TRBV6-1 and TRBJ2-1; maybe TRBD2 (6 bases). The CDR3 covers 14 residues. Trimming pared 3 bases from V and 8 bases from J, leaving 14 bases between. Per germline, CDR1 MNHNS and CDR2 SASEGT. CDR3 loop: CASSEGLIRDEQFF. CDR3 nucleotides: TGTGCCAGCAGTGAGGGACTCATACGCGATGAGCAGTTCTTC.

The chain combines TRBV6-1 with TRBJ1-1, with D possibly TRBD1 on 5 matching bases. CDR1 is MNHNS and CDR2 is SASEGT in the germline V gene. Trimming left V 5 bases short and J 6 bases short, with 13 bases between. The CDR3 runs to 13 residues. The CDR3, as DNA: TGTGCCAGCAGTCAGCCAGGGACCTCTGAAGCTTTCTTT. Translated: CASSQPGTSEAFF.